This T cell receptor (beta chain) was recorded in a study of a mutant IDH1 vaccine in newly diagnosed glioma. In its sample, this clone was seen once. The target antigen is unknown. Overall study results and limits: Vaccination induced immune responses in roughly 93% of patients. Seemingly, pseudoprogression had no relation to changes in the top peripheral T cell clonotypes.

CDR3 length: 15 residues. The repertoire was sequenced with immunoSEQ multiplex PCR; TCRdb's copy has only in-frame clones and lacks some. Among around 55,000 clones listed, 80% were seen once. Time point indicated: week 23, last vaccination. In the vaccine, a single dose held 300 ug of the mutant IDH1 20-mer peptide, along with topical imiquimod. The rearrangement links TRBV21-1 to TRBJ2-7; TRBD1, the D gene given by the table, was not confirmed from the DNA. TRBV21-1 is an annotated pseudogene. The sequences come from PBMCs, collected from a glioma patient whose treatment included an IDH1 peptide vaccine. This receptor was identified in a man aged 40-49 years with glioma. Here the CDR3 reads CASSTTGLGPSEQYF. The CDR3 nucleotides read TGTGCCAGCAGCACTACAGGGTTGGGCCCATCCGAGCAGTACTTC.